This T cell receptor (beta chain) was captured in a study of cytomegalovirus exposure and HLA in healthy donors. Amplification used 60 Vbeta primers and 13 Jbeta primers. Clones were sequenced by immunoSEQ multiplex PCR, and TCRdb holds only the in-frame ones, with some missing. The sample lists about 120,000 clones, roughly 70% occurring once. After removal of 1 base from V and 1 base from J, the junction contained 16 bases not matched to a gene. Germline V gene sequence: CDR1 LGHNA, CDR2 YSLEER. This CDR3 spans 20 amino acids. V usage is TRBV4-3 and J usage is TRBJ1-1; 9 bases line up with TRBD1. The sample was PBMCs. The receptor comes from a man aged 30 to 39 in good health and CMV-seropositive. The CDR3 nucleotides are TGCGCCAGCAGCCAAGTCCCCGGGACAGGGTCAAGGGGCGGGAACACTGAAGCTTTCTTT. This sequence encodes CASSQVPGTGSRGGNTEAFF.